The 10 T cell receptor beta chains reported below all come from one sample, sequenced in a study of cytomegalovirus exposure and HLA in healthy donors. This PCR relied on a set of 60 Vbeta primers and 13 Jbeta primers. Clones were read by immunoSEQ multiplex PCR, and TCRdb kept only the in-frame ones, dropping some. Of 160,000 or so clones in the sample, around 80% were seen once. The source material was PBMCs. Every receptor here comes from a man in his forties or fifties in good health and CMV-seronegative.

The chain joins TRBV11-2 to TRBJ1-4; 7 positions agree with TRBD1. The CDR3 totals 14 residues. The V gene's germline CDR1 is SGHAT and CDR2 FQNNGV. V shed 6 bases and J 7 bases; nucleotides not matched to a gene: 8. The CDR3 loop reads CASRRQGTGEKLFF. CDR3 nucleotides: TGTGCCAGCAGGCGACAGGGAACGGGTGAAAAACTGTTTTTT.

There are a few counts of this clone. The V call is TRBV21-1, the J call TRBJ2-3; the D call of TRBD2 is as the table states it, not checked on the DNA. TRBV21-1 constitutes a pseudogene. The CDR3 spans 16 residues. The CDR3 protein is CASSPWKAGVTDTQYF. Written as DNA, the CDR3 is TGTGCCAGCAGCCCCTGGAAAGCGGGAGTCACAGATACGCAGTATTTT.

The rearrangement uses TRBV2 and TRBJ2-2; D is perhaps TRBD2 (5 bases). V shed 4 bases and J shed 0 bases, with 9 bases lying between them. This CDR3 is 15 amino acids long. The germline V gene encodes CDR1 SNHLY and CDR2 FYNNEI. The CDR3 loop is CASSGGPPNTGELFF. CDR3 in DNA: TGTGCCAGCAGTGGAGGGCCCCCGAACACCGGGGAGCTGTTTTTT.

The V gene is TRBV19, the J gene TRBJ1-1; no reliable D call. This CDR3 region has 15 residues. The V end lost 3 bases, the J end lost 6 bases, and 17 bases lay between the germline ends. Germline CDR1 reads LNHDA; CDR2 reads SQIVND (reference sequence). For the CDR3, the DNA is TGTGCCAGTAGTATCAGTGAAGGGAGAAGGGCTGAAGCTTTCTTT. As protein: CASSISEGRRAEAFF.

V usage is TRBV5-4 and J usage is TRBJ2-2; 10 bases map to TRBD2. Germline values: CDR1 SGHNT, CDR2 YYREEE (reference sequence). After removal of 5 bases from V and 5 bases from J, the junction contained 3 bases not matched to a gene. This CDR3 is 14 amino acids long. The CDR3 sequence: CASSFSGRTGELFF. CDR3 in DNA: TGTGCCAGCAGTTTTAGCGGGAGGACCGGGGAGCTGTTTTTT.

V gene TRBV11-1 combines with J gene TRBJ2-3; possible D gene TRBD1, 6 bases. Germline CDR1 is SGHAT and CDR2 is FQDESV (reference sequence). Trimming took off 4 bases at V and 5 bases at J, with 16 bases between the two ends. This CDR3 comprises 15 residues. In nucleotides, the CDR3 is TGTGCCAGCAGCTCCCTCCTAGAGGGGGAAGATACGCAGTATTTT. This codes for CASSSLLEGEDTQYF.

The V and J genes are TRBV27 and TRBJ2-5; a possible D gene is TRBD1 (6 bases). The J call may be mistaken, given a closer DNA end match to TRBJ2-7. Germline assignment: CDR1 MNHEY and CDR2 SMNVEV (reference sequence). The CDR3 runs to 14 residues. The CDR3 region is CASSLSGRGYEQYF. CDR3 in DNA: TGTGCCAGCAGTTTATCAGGCAGGGGTTACGAGCAGTACTTC.

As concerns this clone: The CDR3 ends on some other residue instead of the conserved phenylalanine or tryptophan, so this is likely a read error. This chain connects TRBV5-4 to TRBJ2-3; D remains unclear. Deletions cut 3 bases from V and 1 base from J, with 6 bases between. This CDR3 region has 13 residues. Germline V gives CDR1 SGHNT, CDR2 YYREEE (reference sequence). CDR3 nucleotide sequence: TGTGCCAGCAGCTCCCAGGGCACAGATACGCAGTATGTT. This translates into CASSSQGTDTQYV.

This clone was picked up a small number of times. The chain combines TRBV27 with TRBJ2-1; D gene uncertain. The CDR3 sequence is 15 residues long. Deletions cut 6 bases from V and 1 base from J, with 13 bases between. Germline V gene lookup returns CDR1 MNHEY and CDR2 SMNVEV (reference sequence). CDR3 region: CASRTLDGSYNEQFF. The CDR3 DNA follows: TGTGCCAGCAGGACCCTAGATGGGTCCTACAATGAGCAGTTCTTC.

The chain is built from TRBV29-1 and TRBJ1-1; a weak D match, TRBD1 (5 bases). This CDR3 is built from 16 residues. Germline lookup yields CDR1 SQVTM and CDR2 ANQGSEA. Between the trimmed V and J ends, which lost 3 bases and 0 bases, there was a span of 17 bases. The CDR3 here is CSVELAGRRMNTEAFF. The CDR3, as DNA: TGCAGCGTTGAGTTGGCAGGGCGTAGGATGAACACTGAAGCTTTCTTT.